This TCR beta chain was retrieved from a study of T-cell reconstitution after alpha-beta-depleted transplantation in children (TCRdb year 2016). In the study overall: The study quantitatively tracked T-cell immune reconstitution after TCRalphabeta/CD19-depleted allogeneic hematopoietic cell transplantation in children using TCR repertoire profiling.

From the cysteine up to the phenylalanine, the CDR3 has a length of 13 residues. The CDR3 DNA has 39 bases and is translated from base 1. The germline V gene (reference sequence) supplies CDR1 DFQATT and CDR2 SNEGSKA. V is clipped by 1 base and J by 2 bases, and the sequence between their germline boundaries is 9 bases long. Library creation used PCR. Sequencing instrument: Illumina HiSeq 2500. TCR libraries were prepared with molecular barcoding, using unique molecular identifiers to normalize TCRbeta repertoire quantification. Using fastp trimming at Q25 and MiXCR clonotype assembly, TCRdb reanalyzed the public sequencing data and kept in-frame beta chains. Records with the same CDR3 protein are collapsed into one entry carrying the most frequent genes and DNA. This sample gives 150,000 to 250,000 distinct CDR3 sequences in total; 13% to 15% of them show up just once. Together, the top ten hold roughly 13% of the sample.

This clonotype was counted ten times or more. Its antigen is still unknown. The record has no base qualities; no much larger clone is one base away. This sequence uses TRBV20-1 and TRBJ2-7, with no confidently assigned D gene. The receptor's source is a human donor who donated a stem cell graft to a child with acute lymphoblastic leukemia. Sequencing was performed on PBMCs from the stem cell graft donor, taken from the stem cell graft. The DNA sequence is as follows: TGCAGTGCTAGAGTGGCAGCTACCTACGAGCAGTACTTC. Translation gives CSARVAATYEQYF.